These 15 T cell receptor beta chains originate from one sample sequenced in a study of graft-versus-host responses after intestinal transplantation (dated by TCRdb to the early 2020s). Library preparation employed the immunoSEQ multiplex PCR assay. As stored in TCRdb, this immuneACCESS dataset retains in-frame rearrangements with V and J assigned. A fraction of the clones does not appear; measured against another copy, unresolved V genes explain less than half of the discrepancy, and the remainder lacks a known reason. The sample contains 90,000 to 120,000 clones, about 87% of them found a single time. The ten largest clones capture around 0.73% of the sample. This specimen's time point label, interpreted: cells obtained before transplantation from donor or recipient. Which antigens these TCRs recognize remains unknown. The specimen comprised unstimulated CD4+ T cells sorted from spleen or lymph node cells, sampled before transplant. The receptor set was obtained from a human donor who was the organ donor for an intestinal transplant.

V gene TRBV6-6 combines with J gene TRBJ2-6; D might be TRBD1 or TRBD2, each matching 5 bases. V dropped 2 bases and J dropped 4 bases, with 9 bases sitting between them. CDR3 length: 15 amino acids. Germline values: CDR1 MNHNY, CDR2 SVGAGI (reference sequence). The CDR3 here is CASSYRDQGANVLTF. CDR3 in DNA: TGTGCCAGCAGTTACAGGGACCAGGGGGCCAACGTCCTGACTTTC.

The CDR3 DNA sequence: TGCGCCAGCAGCTTTCCGGGACAGGGCGGCACCGGGGAGCTGTTTTTT. It is translated as CASSFPGQGGTGELFF. The genes are TRBV5-1 and TRBJ2-2; TRBD1 matches at 9 bases. Losses at the gene ends were 2 bases for V and 4 bases for J; bases not matched to a gene: 6. The CDR3 is 16 residues long. Germline CDR1 and CDR2: SGHRS and YFSETQ.

The chain is built from TRBV25-1 and TRBJ2-4; D remains unclear. CDR3 length: 13 residues. CDR1 and CDR2 (germline): MGHDK, SYGVNS. Trimming took 0 bases from V and 6 from J, leaving 6 bases between them. This CDR3 reads CASSEYTTNIQYF. DNA for the CDR3: TGTGCCAGCAGTGAATATACTACAAACATTCAGTACTTC. The full variable domain, its missing parts supplied by reference TRBV25-1 and TRBJ2-4, is EADIYQTPRYLVIGTGKKITLECSQTMGHDKMYWYQQDPGMELHLIHYSYGVNSTEKGDLSSESTVSRIRTEHFPLTLESARPSHTSQYLCASSEYTTNIQYFGAGTRLSVL.

V gene TRBV7-9 combines with J gene TRBJ2-1; 8 bases align to TRBD1. After removal of 5 bases from V and 4 bases from J, the junction contained 4 bases not matched to a gene. Germline-derived CDR1 and CDR2 are SEHNR and FQNEAQ (reference sequence). CDR3 length: 14 residues. The CDR3 coding sequence is TGTGCCAGCAGCCCTCAGGGGGCTTACAATGAGCAGTTCTTC. It is translated as CASSPQGAYNEQFF.

This chain connects TRBV14 to TRBJ2-4; 9 bases match TRBD1. Germline CDR1 SGHDN, CDR2 FVKESK. The trim removed 3 bases at V and 6 bases at J, leaving 9 bases unmatched. The CDR3 has 16 residues. The CDR3 spells CASSHLDRGRANIQYF. The CDR3, as DNA: TGTGCCAGCAGCCATCTCGACAGGGGGAGGGCAAACATTCAGTACTTC. The full variable domain, rest sourced from reference TRBV14 and TRBJ2-4, is EAGVTQFPSHSVIEKGQTVTLRCDPISGHDNLYWYRRVMGKEIKFLLHFVKESKQDESGMPNNRFLAERTGGTYSTLKVQPAELEDSGVYFCASSHLDRGRANIQYFGAGTRLSVL.

V gene TRBV5-5 combines with J gene TRBJ2-1, with 9 bases fitting TRBD2. The germline V gene encodes CDR1 SGHKS and CDR2 YYEKEE (reference sequence). V was pared by 3 bases and J by 7 bases, with 8 bases of the junction left unmatched. This CDR3 is built from 15 residues. CDR3 protein: CASSSLAGFGNEQFF. CDR3 coding DNA: TGTGCCAGCAGCTCCCTAGCGGGATTTGGGAATGAGCAGTTCTTC.

About this clone: The junction does not match germline at one end; this may be a read error. This specimen includes other DNA sequences encoding the same CDR3. The V gene is TRBV5-1, the J gene TRBJ2-1; D uncertain. The CDR3 contains 12 residues. Germline V CDR1 and CDR2: SGHRS, YFSETQ. CDR3 region: CASSLNQHEQFF. Here the CDR3 DNA reads TGCGCCAGCAGCTTAAACCAGCATGAGCAATTCTTC.

The genes are TRBV7-9 and TRBJ2-5, with TRBD2 identical over 7 bases. The CDR3 sequence is 14 residues long. The ends lost 5 bases at V and 5 bases at J; junction bases unmatched: 8. In germline, CDR1 is SEHNR, CDR2 FQNEAQ (reference sequence). CDR3 nucleotide sequence: TGTGCCAGCAGCCACCGGACTAGTGGGGAGACCCAGTACTTC. Translation gives CASSHRTSGETQYF.

The V gene is TRBV5-4, the J gene TRBJ1-2; D is unresolved. Trimming shortened V by 4 bases and J by 5 bases, and 9 bases separated the two germline ends. Per the germline V gene, CDR1 is SGHNT and CDR2 is YYREEE (reference sequence). The CDR3 spans 12 residues. CDR3 DNA: TGTGCCAGCAGCCGGACGGATTATGGCTACACCTTC. This translates into CASSRTDYGYTF.

The chain links TRBV7-9 to TRBJ2-5, with D unclear. Germline CDR1 SEHNR, CDR2 FQNEAQ (reference sequence). There are 13 residues in the CDR3. Trimming pared 3 bases from V and 4 bases from J, leaving 9 bases between. This chain's CDR3 is CASSFLHLETQYF. CDR3 DNA: TGTGCCAGCAGCTTTCTTCACTTAGAGACCCAGTACTTC.

V and J are TRBV11-2 and TRBJ2-4, with 9 bases that match TRBD2. The CDR3 is 14 residues long. Germline V gene data show CDR1 as SGHAT and CDR2 as FQNNGV. V was clipped by 3 bases and J by 8 bases; unmatched bases: 5. CDR3 in amino acids: CASSFSGSADIQYF. DNA of the CDR3: TGTGCCAGCAGCTTTAGCGGGAGCGCGGACATTCAGTACTTC.

This chain uses TRBV7-2 with TRBJ2-7; D call uncertain. The germline V and J ends were trimmed by 5 bases and 5 bases, with 16 bases remaining between them. The V gene's germline CDR1 is SGHTA and CDR2 FQGNSA. This CDR3 is 14 amino acids long. The chain's CDR3 is CASSPRALVDEQYF. CDR3 sequence (DNA): TGTGCCAGCAGCCCCCGGGCCCTAGTCGACGAGCAGTACTTC.

The CDR3, as DNA: TGTGCCAGCAAACAGGGTGGAGGCTACACCTTC. As protein: CASKQGGGYTF. The V and J genes are TRBV19 and TRBJ1-2; D perhaps matches TRBD1 (6 bases). From germline, CDR1 is LNHDA and CDR2 SQIVND (reference sequence). V gave up 9 bases and J gave up 8 bases, with 13 bases separating them. This CDR3 has 11 residues.

V usage is TRBV19 and J usage is TRBJ1-5; D unresolved. Trimming stripped 3 bases from V and 0 bases from J, with 9 bases between. The CDR3 runs 15 residues. Per the germline V gene, CDR1 is LNHDA and CDR2 is SQIVND (reference sequence). The CDR3 reads CASSMLLYSNQPQHF. The DNA for the CDR3 is TGTGCCAGTAGTATGTTACTCTATAGCAATCAGCCCCAGCATTTT. Variable domain in full (rest from reference TRBV19 and TRBJ1-5): DGGITQSPKYLFRKEGQNVTLSCEQNLNHDAMYWYRQDPGQGLRLIYYSQIVNDFQKGDIAEGYSVSREKKESFPLTVTSAQKNPTAFYLCASSMLLYSNQPQHFGDGTRLSIL.

V usage is TRBV15 and J usage is TRBJ2-1; 9 bases line up with TRBD1. With V trimmed by 2 bases and J by 3 bases, 8 bases remained unmatched. Germline CDR1 LNHNV, CDR2 YYDKDF (reference sequence). The CDR3 runs 17 residues. The CDR3 nucleotides read TGTGCCACCAGCAGACGCGGGGGACAGGGACTCTACAATGAGCAGTTCTTC. Translating gives CATSRRGGQGLYNEQFF.